These T cell receptor beta chains were read from a single sample in a study of blood T cell repertoires in COVID-19. Libraries were prepared by immunoSEQ multiplex PCR; TCRdb keeps only in-frame clonotypes and omits some of them. The sample has around 72,000 clones; around 76% are singletons. The sample taken for sequencing was peripheral blood. The receptors shown here come from a human donor in a cohort sampled during active COVID-19. Both conserved end residues are part of each CDR3. The D gene is left open where the match is weak. A row's size may be missing; if present it is once, few, many or a size class.

v_gene,d_gene,j_gene,abundance,CDR3aa,CDR3nt
TRBV4-3,TRBD1,TRBJ1-1,NA,CASSQMGQGNTEAFF,TGCGCCAGCAGCCAAATGGGACAGGGGAACACTGAAGCTTTCTTT
TRBV12-2,NA,TRBJ1-5,once,CASRATGSSNQPQHF,TGTGCAAGTCGCGCGACAGGGAGCAGCAATCAGCCCCAGCATTTT
TRBV2,TRBD1,TRBJ2-5,NA,CALRDREGETQYF,TGTGCCCTCCGCGACAGGGAAGGAGAGACCCAGTACTTC
TRBV6-2/TRBV6-3,NA,TRBJ2-3,few,CASSYNGRGLRTTDTQYF,TGTGCCAGCAGTTACAATGGTCGGGGACTCAGAACCACAGATACGCAGTATTTT
TRBV5-1,TRBD1,TRBJ1-1,NA,CASSITGDVEAFF,TGCGCCAGCAGCATTACAGGGGATGTTGAAGCTTTCTTT
TRBV12-5,NA,TRBJ2-1,once,CASGLNYPGAYNEQFF,TGTGCTAGTGGTTTGAACTATCCGGGGGCCTACAATGAGCAGTTCTTC
TRBV7-2,NA,TRBJ1-6,NA,CASSSDWNSPLHF,TGTGCCAGCAGCTCGGACTGGAATTCACCCCTCCACTTT
TRBV3-1/TRBV3-2,TRBD1,TRBJ1-2,once,CASSQETLDRASYGYTF,TGTGCCAGCAGCCAAGAGACCTTGGACAGGGCGAGCTATGGCTACACCTTC
TRBV6-2/TRBV6-3,TRBD1,TRBJ1-2,NA,CASSSDRGPTTTYVYTF,TGTGCCAGCAGTTCCGACAGGGGCCCAACGACTACCTATGTCTACACCTTC
TRBV7-8,NA,TRBJ1-5,NA,CASSKFRTSNQPQHF,TGTGCCAGCAGCAAGTTCAGAACCTCCAATCAGCCCCAGCATTTT